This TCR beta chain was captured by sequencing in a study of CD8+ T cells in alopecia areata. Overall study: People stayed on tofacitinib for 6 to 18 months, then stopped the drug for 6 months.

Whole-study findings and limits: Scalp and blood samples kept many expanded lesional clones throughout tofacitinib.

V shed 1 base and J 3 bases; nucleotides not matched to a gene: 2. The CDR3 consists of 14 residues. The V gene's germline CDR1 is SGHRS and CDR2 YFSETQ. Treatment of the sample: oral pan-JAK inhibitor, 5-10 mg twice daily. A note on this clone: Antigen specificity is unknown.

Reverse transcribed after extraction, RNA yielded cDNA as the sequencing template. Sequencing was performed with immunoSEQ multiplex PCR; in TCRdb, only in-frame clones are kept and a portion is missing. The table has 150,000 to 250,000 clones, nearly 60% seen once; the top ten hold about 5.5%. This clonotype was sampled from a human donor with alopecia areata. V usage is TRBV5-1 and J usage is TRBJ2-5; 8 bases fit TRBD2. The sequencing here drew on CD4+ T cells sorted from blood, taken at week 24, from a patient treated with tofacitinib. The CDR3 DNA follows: TGCGCCAGCAGCTTGCAAGCGGGGGAAGAGACCCAGTACTTC. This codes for CASSLQAGEETQYF.